What follows describes a single T cell receptor beta chain. From germline, CDR1 is SGHAT and CDR2 FQNNGV. This CDR3 is 16 amino acids long. Deletions cut 0 bases from V and 2 bases from J, with 11 bases between. CD8+ and CD4+ T cells circulating in blood were sequenced for TCR beta. Random hexamers served to reverse transcribe about 0.5 to 1 ug RNA. TCRdb analysed the immunoSEQ multiplex PCR reads with MiXCR anew, one entry per CDR3 protein. This table has more than 200,000 distinct CDR3 sequences, 94% appearing once. The sample is drawn from a study of CD8 T cells in Susac syndrome. As for the study in general: Sequenced Susac syndrome patients included over five with active disease and about 8 who were in remission.

The sequenced sample consisted of CD4+ T cells from PBMCs. V usage is TRBV11-2 and J usage is TRBJ1-5; no reliable D call. The clonotype comes from a human donor with Susac syndrome. Here the CDR3 DNA reads TGTGCCAGCAGCTTAGAAGGAGAGAGGGGCAATCAGCCCCAGCATTTT. It specifies CASSLEGERGNQPQHF.